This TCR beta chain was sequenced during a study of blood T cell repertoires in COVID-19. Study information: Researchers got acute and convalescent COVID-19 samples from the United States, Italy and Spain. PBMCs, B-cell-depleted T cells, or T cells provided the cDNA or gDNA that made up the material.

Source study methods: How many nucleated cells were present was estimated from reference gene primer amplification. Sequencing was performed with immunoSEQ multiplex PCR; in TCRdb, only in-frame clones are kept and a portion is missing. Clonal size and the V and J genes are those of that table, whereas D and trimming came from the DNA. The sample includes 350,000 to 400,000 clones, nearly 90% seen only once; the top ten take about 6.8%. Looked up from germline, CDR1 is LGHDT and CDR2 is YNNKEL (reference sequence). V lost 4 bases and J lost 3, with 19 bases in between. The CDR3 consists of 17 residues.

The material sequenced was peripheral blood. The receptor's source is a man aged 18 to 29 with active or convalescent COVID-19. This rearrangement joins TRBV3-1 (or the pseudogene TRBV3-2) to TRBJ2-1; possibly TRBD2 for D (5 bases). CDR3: CASSPTRSSGGYNEQFF. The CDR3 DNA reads TGTGCCAGCAGCCCGACAAGATCAAGCGGAGGCTACAATGAGCAGTTCTTC.